This T cell receptor (beta chain) was sequenced for a study of OX40 agonist ivuxolimab in advanced cancers. General notes on the study: Ivuxolimab, which targeted the costimulatory receptor OX40 (CD134), was an agonistic, fully human IgG2 monoclonal antibody. Intravenous ivuxolimab was administered to patients every 2 weeks at six dose levels: 0.01, 0.1, 0.3, 1.5, 3 and 10 mg/kg. Prior anti-PD-1, anti-PD-L1 or anti-CTLA-4 therapy was permitted, and checkpoint inhibitors had been received by about 37% of dose-escalation patients. Of the 50 to 55 patients in dose escalation, 19 had hepatocellular carcinoma, about 15 had melanoma, 9 had renal cell carcinoma and 9 had head and neck cancer. Partial responses occurred in three dose-escalation patients, of whom one had hepatocellular carcinoma and two had cutaneous melanoma. The paper reports the monotherapy dose-escalation portion (N of about 56 patients) of the phase I ivuxolimab trial. The dose-escalation cohort was 82.7% male with a mean age of approximately 59 years, ranging from roughly 20 to 85. The point of sequencing TCRbeta in the periphery was to test whether ivuxolimab changed TCR sequence diversity and drove clonal T-cell expansion. Broad study findings and their caveats: Which antigens the clonally expanded peripheral T cells were specific for was not determined. On average, CD8+ T cells showed more expanded clones than CD4+ T cells after ivuxolimab. In partial responders in the 0.1-3.0 mg/kg groups, normalized peripheral clonal expansion was found to be among the lowest, especially among CD8+ T cells. Low levels of normalized T-cell clonal expansion were also shown by some nonresponding patients. Clonal expansion of both CD4+ and CD8+ blood T cells was observed from baseline to week 6 at doses 0.1 to 3.0 mg/kg.

The trial excluded patients who had a history of autoimmune disease or who were on systemic immunosuppression. Peripheral blood for TCR sequencing was drawn from every dose cohort at baseline, at cycle 4 day 1 and at cycle 7 day 1. Samples were obtained from an open-label, multicenter, first-in-human phase I dose-escalation trial of ivuxolimab. The trial enrolled adults with locally advanced or metastatic head and neck squamous cell, hepatocellular, melanoma or renal cell carcinoma. Before TCR sequencing, CD4+ T cells and CD8+ T cells were sorted from peripheral blood as separate populations. As for this clone: No antigen is known for it. There are no base qualities to consult, and no much larger clone falls within one base.

Looking up the germline V gene yields CDR1 MNHNS and CDR2 SASEGT. The CDR3 starts with the cysteine, ends with the phenylalanine, and has 14 residues. The retained sequence is limited to the CDR3, 42 bases, with the frame set at the first base. Trimming accounts for 2 bases at V and 5 bases at J, while the number of junction bases matched to no gene is 1. For sequencing of the TCRbeta CDR3 region, genomic DNA was extracted from the sorted cells. The immunoSEQ Assay was used to sequence the TCRbeta CDR3 regions. The immuneACCESS repertoire file appears here via TCRdb, limited to in-frame rearrangements. These files lack a portion of the clones; in checked studies, under half of the deficit traces to unresolved V genes, and the cause of the others is not known. Here the sample has over 35,000 clones; 60% to 80% occur a single time. The top ten hold roughly 20% of the sample.

The chain joins TRBV6-1 to TRBJ2-2, with 8 bases in between that match TRBD2. Sequencing was performed on CD4+ or CD8+ T cells sorted from blood, taken in a trial of the OX40 agonist ivuxolimab. This sequence originates from an adult with an advanced solid tumor such as melanoma, head and neck, liver or kidney cancer. The base sequence is TGTGCCAGCAGTGAACCGGGAGGGACCGGGGAGCTGTTTTTT. Translation gives CASSEPGGTGELFF.